The 20 T cell receptor beta chains below come from one sample, sequenced in a study of T cell responses to AZD1222 COVID-19 vaccine. TCRdb's table, derived via immunoSEQ multiplex PCR, lists solely in-frame clones and lacks some. The data contain roughly 150,000 clones, 70% to 90% of them singletons. The material sequenced was peripheral blood, taken on day 0 of AZD1222 vaccination. The origin of the receptors is an adult in good health.

The rearrangement uses TRBV5-1 and TRBJ1-2, with 7 bases aligning to TRBD1. From germline, CDR1 is SGHRS and CDR2 YFSETQ. V gave up 5 bases and J gave up 7 bases; unmatched junction bases: 11. The CDR3 contains 14 residues. CDR3 loop: CASRGEGASPGYTF. Written as DNA, the CDR3 is TGCGCCAGCAGGGGAGAGGGGGCTAGCCCTGGCTACACCTTC.

The chain combines TRBV6-5 with TRBJ1-2; D is unclear. Germline V gene data show CDR1 as MNHEY and CDR2 as SVGAGI. V dropped 4 bases and J dropped 8 bases, with 17 bases sitting between them. This CDR3 is built from 14 residues. The CDR3 sequence: CASSSSPTTRGYTF. Written as DNA, the CDR3 is TGTGCCAGCAGTTCCTCGCCGACAACGCGGGGCTACACCTTC.

This rearrangement joins TRBV10-3 to TRBJ1-2; a weak D match, TRBD1 (6 bases). Germline V lookup: CDR1 ENHRY, CDR2 SYGVKD. V lost 7 bases and J 1 base, leaving 10 bases between the germline ends. This CDR3 spans 13 amino acids. CDR3 sequence reads: CAINQQGNYGYTF. The CDR3 DNA reads TGTGCCATCAACCAACAGGGTAACTATGGCTACACCTTC.

This chain links TRBV6-5 with TRBJ1-2; 8 nucleotides agree with TRBD1. CDR3 length equals 14 residues. CDR1 MNHEY and CDR2 SVGAGI come from the germline V gene. After removal of 6 bases from V and 4 bases from J, the junction contained 7 bases not matched to a gene. For the CDR3, the DNA is TGTGCCAGCAGGTTCTCAGGGGGCGGCTATGGCTACACCTTC. Protein product: CASRFSGGGYGYTF.

This sequence joins TRBV6-6 and TRBJ1-5; the match to TRBD1 covers 8 bases. This CDR3 comprises 14 residues. After removal of 4 bases from V and 6 bases from J, the junction contained 5 bases not matched to a gene. CDR1 and CDR2 from the germline V gene are MNHNY and SVGAGI (reference sequence). The CDR3, as DNA: TGTGCCAGCAGTTCTAAGCAGGGGGCTCAGCCCCAGCATTTT. Residues: CASSSKQGAQPQHF.

The V call is TRBV3-1 (or the pseudogene TRBV3-2), the J call TRBJ2-1, with D perhaps assigned TRBD1 or TRBD2 (5 bases each). The CDR3 loop spans 14 amino acids. Germline V gene data show CDR1 as LGHDT and CDR2 as YNNKEL (reference sequence). The germline V and J ends were trimmed by 4 bases and 5 bases, with 12 bases remaining between them. CDR3 residues: CASSPGDDHNEQFF. The CDR3 DNA reads as TGTGCCAGCAGCCCTGGGGACGACCACAATGAGCAGTTCTTC.

The chain joins TRBV5-4 to TRBJ2-3, with 10 bases lining up with TRBD2. Germline CDR1 is SGHNT and CDR2 is YYREEE (reference sequence). The CDR3 length is 19 residues. The V gene end was trimmed by 1 base and the J gene end by 9 bases; junction bases not matched to a gene: 20. CDR3 loop: CASSLKQGQLAGPGWTQYF. The CDR3, as DNA: TGTGCCAGCAGCTTGAAACAGGGCCAACTAGCGGGACCCGGATGGACGCAGTATTTT.

This clone has only one observation. This chain links TRBV2 with TRBJ1-1, with TRBD1 identical over 9 bases. V lost 2 bases to trimming and J lost 1 base; unmatched junction nucleotides: 20. Germline assignment: CDR1 SNHLY and CDR2 FYNNEI. The CDR3 is 21 amino acids. DNA of the CDR3: TGTGCCAGCAGTGAAAAGCGCAGACCGGACAGGGGATTCCGGTGGAACACTGAAGCTTTCTTT. This encodes CASSEKRRPDRGFRWNTEAFF.

The chain is built from TRBV27 and TRBJ2-3; D possibly corresponds to TRBD1 (6 bases). The CDR3 totals 13 residues. V was pared by 3 bases and J by 6 bases, with 10 bases between. Germline CDR1 is MNHEY and CDR2 is SMNVEV (reference sequence). The CDR3: CASSFLTGDTQYF. CDR3 bases: TGTGCCAGCAGTTTCCTCACAGGGGATACGCAGTATTTT.

The V call is TRBV7-9, the J call TRBJ2-1, with 10 bases aligning to TRBD1. The CDR3 has 15 amino acids. Looked up from germline, CDR1 is SEHNR and CDR2 is FQNEAQ (reference sequence). Unmatched junction bases numbered 9, after V lost 7 bases and J lost 6 bases. As DNA, the CDR3 is TGTGCCAGCAACTCTCGACAGGGGGCGTCCAATGAGCAGTTCTTC. This translates into CASNSRQGASNEQFF.

This clone is a singleton in its sample. The chain has TRBV6-5 and TRBJ2-3; D perhaps matches TRBD2 (5 bases). There are 15 residues in the CDR3. In germline, CDR1 is MNHEY, CDR2 SVGAGI. Trimming left V 4 bases short and J 4 bases short, with 15 bases between. As DNA, the CDR3 is TGTGCCAGCAGTTTTGAGGGCAATGGTCCAGATACGCAGTATTTT. Translating it yields CASSFEGNGPDTQYF.

The V gene is TRBV6-5, the J gene TRBJ1-4; D is uncertain. The germline V gene has CDR1 MNHEY and CDR2 SVGAGI. V lost 6 bases, J lost 4 bases, and 3 bases lay in between. The CDR3 loop spans 11 amino acids. CDR3 protein: CASRHNEKLFF. CDR3 nucleotides: TGTGCCAGCAGGCATAATGAAAAACTGTTTTTT.

This clone was observed a single time. The chain links TRBV3-1 (or the pseudogene TRBV3-2) to TRBJ2-1; TRBD2 matches 9 bases. Germline values: CDR1 LGHDT, CDR2 YNNKEL (reference sequence). This CDR3 region has 20 residues. Trimming at V came to 4 bases and at J to 0 bases, leaving 16 bases not matched to a gene. CDR3: CASSRPGGSGGTSSYNEQFF. In DNA form, the CDR3 reads TGTGCCAGCAGCCGACCGGGCGGTAGCGGGGGTACCAGCTCCTACAATGAGCAGTTCTTC.

The chain links TRBV11-2 to TRBJ2-1, with a tentative D call TRBD2 (6 bases). The CDR3 length is 14 residues. V was cut by 1 base and J by 4 bases, with 8 bases left in between. The germline V gene has CDR1 SGHAT and CDR2 FQNNGV. The CDR3 coding sequence is TGTGCCAGCAGCTTAGGGACTACTTACAATGAGCAGTTCTTC. It specifies CASSLGTTYNEQFF. Looking up the rest from reference TRBV11-2 and TRBJ2-1 gives the full variable domain: EAGVAQSPRYKIIEKRQSVAFWCNPISGHATLYWYQQILGQGPKLLIQFQNNGVVDDSQLPKDRFSAERLKGVDSTLKIQPAKLEDSAVYLCASSLGTTYNEQFFGPGTRLTVL.

The chain carries TRBV29-1 and TRBJ1-3; D call uncertain. The CDR3 has 12 amino acids. Trimming left V 5 bases short and J 3 bases short, with 8 bases between. Germline V gives CDR1 SQVTM, CDR2 ANQGSEA. The CDR3 region has the DNA TGCAGCGTTAATAAAGGTGGAAACACCATATATTTT. Translating it yields CSVNKGGNTIYF.

J is TRBJ1-5 and V is TRBV19; D is possibly TRBD1 (5 bases). V was cut by 3 bases and J by 6 bases, with 6 bases left in between. The CDR3 is made up of 12 amino acids. Germline V CDR1 and CDR2: LNHDA, SQIVND (reference sequence). CDR3 DNA: TGTGCCAGTAGTATGGGGGGTCAGCCCCAGCATTTT. This gives the protein CASSMGGQPQHF.

The V gene is TRBV6-1, the J gene TRBJ1-1, with unresolved D. Germline assignment: CDR1 MNHNS and CDR2 SASEGT. With 0 bases removed from V and 8 bases from J, the gap between germline ends came to 10 bases. This CDR3 spans 13 amino acids. CDR3 sequence (DNA): TGTGCCAGCAGTGAAGCGGGCCAGTGGGAAGCTTTCTTT. Amino acid sequence: CASSEAGQWEAFF.

V and J are TRBV6-2 or TRBV6-3 and TRBJ2-7; tentative D call: TRBD2 (6 bases). V shed 2 bases and J shed 6 bases, with 8 bases lying between them. The CDR3 runs to 12 residues. Germline values: CDR1 MNHEY, CDR2 SVGEGT. DNA of the CDR3: TGTGCCAGCAGTTACGGAGGGGTCGAGCAGTACTTC. It specifies CASSYGGVEQYF.

This chain uses TRBV4-3 with TRBJ2-1, with 15 nucleotides matching TRBD2. CDR1 and CDR2 (germline): LGHNA, YSLEER. CDR3 length: 21 residues. The V gene end was trimmed by 1 base and the J gene end by 10 bases; junction bases not matched to a gene: 20. The CDR3 spells CASSQGGSGTSGRWRIGEQFF. The CDR3, as DNA: TGCGCCAGCAGCCAAGGGGGATCCGGGACTAGCGGGAGGTGGCGTATAGGAGAGCAGTTCTTC.

This clone has just a few counts. The chain employs TRBV7-9 and TRBJ2-7, with D unclear. CDR3 size: 12 residues. V was clipped by 5 bases and J by 4 bases, with 9 bases between them. CDR1 SEHNR and CDR2 FQNEAQ come from the germline V gene (reference sequence). The CDR3 sequence: CASSDDSYEQYF. CDR3 bases: TGTGCCAGCAGCGACGACTCGTACGAGCAGTACTTC.